The entry below describes one T cell receptor (beta chain). Its antigen is still unknown. These data originate in a study of cytomegalovirus exposure and HLA in healthy donors. General observations from the study: Most CMV-associated TCR beta chains were later found to appear HLA-restricted. Prior analysis indicated that the majority of TCR beta V segments exhibited productivity approximately 90% or approximately 30% of the time.

The V segment lost 8 bases and the J segment 2 bases; nucleotides outside the gene matches: 6. The CDR3 is made up of 15 amino acids. CDR1 is LNHDA and CDR2 is SQIVND in the germline V gene (reference sequence). The PCR ran on 60 Vbeta and 13 Jbeta primers. Clones were read by immunoSEQ multiplex PCR, and TCRdb kept only the in-frame ones, dropping some. Recorded for this sample: roughly 100,000 clones. Sample: PBMCs. The sequence was obtained from a man aged 50-59 years in good health and CMV-seropositive. This chain connects TRBV19 to TRBJ2-6; 7 nucleotides align to TRBD1. The DNA for the CDR3 is TGTGCCAGTCGGACAGGATTGGCTGGGGCCAACGTCCTGACTTTC. Protein product: CASRTGLAGANVLTF.